These T cell receptor beta chains were read from a single sample in a study of blood T cell repertoires in COVID-19. Here immunoSEQ multiplex PCR was the method, and the copy in TCRdb shows in-frame clones only, minus some. The sample records 200,000 to 250,000 clones, 80% being singletons. The sequencing input was peripheral blood. These receptors were taken from a human donor in a cohort sampled during active COVID-19. CDR3s include the opening cysteine and the closing phenylalanine or tryptophan. Each record gives: D gene, V gene, clone size, J gene, CDR3 DNA, CDR3 protein. The D gene is left open where the match is weak. Expanded clones are given a class, and other clones once, few, many or no size at all.

D: TRBD1; V: TRBV5-4; size: NA; J: TRBJ1-2; DNA: TGTGCCAGCAGCCAGGGACAGGTCCGAGATTCCTATGGCTACACCTTC; CDR3: CASSQGQVRDSYGYTF
D: NA; V: TRBV12-3/TRBV12-4; size: once; J: TRBJ1-2; DNA: TGTGCCGGGAGGAAGGATAACTATGGCTACACCTTC; CDR3: CAGRKDNYGYTF
D: TRBD1; V: TRBV5-1; size: NA; J: TRBJ2-7; DNA: TGCGCCAGCAGCTTGGGACAGGGCTTCTCCTACGAGCAGTACTTC; CDR3: CASSLGQGFSYEQYF
D: TRBD1; V: TRBV7-2; size: NA; J: TRBJ1-6; DNA: TGTGCCAGCAGCTTACAGGGGGAGATTAATTCACCCCTCCACTTT; CDR3: CASSLQGEINSPLHF
D: TRBD1; V: TRBV4-3; size: NA; J: TRBJ2-4; DNA: TGCGCCAGCAGCCGGTTGGACAGGGAGGAAAACATTCAGTACTTC; CDR3: CASSRLDREENIQYF
D: TRBD1; V: TRBV7-2; size: NA; J: TRBJ2-2; DNA: TGTGCCACCGGAGAGGGGGCTTTCGGGGAGCTGTTTTTT; CDR3: CATGEGAFGELFF
D: NA; V: TRBV3-1/TRBV3-2; size: NA; J: TRBJ2-7; DNA: TGTGCCAGCAGCCAAGAAGTAACAGGGCGACCCTACGAGCAGTACTTC; CDR3: CASSQEVTGRPYEQYF
D: NA; V: TRBV6-6; size: once; J: TRBJ2-1; DNA: TGTGCCAGCAGCCAATTAAACCGGATAGGAGATGAGCAGTTCTTC; CDR3: CASSQLNRIGDEQFF
D: NA; V: TRBV5-1; size: NA; J: TRBJ1-1; DNA: TGCGCCAGCAGCCCGCCGACAGGTACCAACACTGAAGCTTTCTTT; CDR3: CASSPPTGTNTEAFF
D: TRBD1; V: TRBV18; size: NA; J: TRBJ1-4; DNA: TGTGCCAGCTCCTCGGGACAGGACGAAAAACTGTTTTTT; CDR3: CASSSGQDEKLFF
D: NA; V: TRBV11-2; size: NA; J: TRBJ1-2; DNA: TGTGCCAGCACCCTAAAAGACTATGGCTACACCTTC; CDR3: CASTLKDYGYTF
D: NA; V: TRBV5-1; size: NA; J: TRBJ1-3; DNA: TGCGCCAGCAGCGTCGGTAGTGTCAACTCTGGAAACACCATATATTTT; CDR3: CASSVGSVNSGNTIYF
D: TRBD2; V: TRBV6-5; size: few; J: TRBJ2-1; DNA: TGTGCCAGCAAAAGGACTAGCGCTTCCTACAATGAGCAGTTCTTC; CDR3: CASKRTSASYNEQFF
D: TRBD1; V: TRBV5-1; size: NA; J: TRBJ2-7; DNA: TGCGCCAGCAGCTTCACCGACAGGGGGCACTACGAGCAGTACTTC; CDR3: CASSFTDRGHYEQYF
D: NA; V: TRBV6-6; size: few; J: TRBJ1-6; DNA: TGTGCCAGCAGGACCGGAGGGACCGCGAATAATTCACCCCTCCACTTT; CDR3: CASRTGGTANNSPLHF
D: TRBD2; V: TRBV24-1; size: NA; J: TRBJ2-2; DNA: TGTGCCACCAGTGACCCGACTAGCGGGGGGGACACCGGGGAGCTGTTTTTT; CDR3: CATSDPTSGGDTGELFF
D: NA; V: TRBV28; size: once; J: TRBJ1-5; DNA: TGTGCCAGCACCGTACAAGGCGTGCGGCAGCCCCAGCATTTT; CDR3: CASTVQGVRQPQHF
D: NA; V: TRBV5-1; size: few; J: TRBJ1-1; DNA: TGCGCCAGCAGCTTGGAGGCGGCCGCTAGAGCTTTCTTT; CDR3: CASSLEAAARAFF
D: TRBD1; V: TRBV24-1; size: NA; J: TRBJ1-2; DNA: TGTGCCACCGGGACAGGGCGAGGCTACACCTTC; CDR3: CATGTGRGYTF
D: NA; V: TRBV28; size: NA; J: TRBJ1-5; DNA: TGTGCCAGCAGTCGCGGGACTTGGGGGAGTCAGCCCCAGCATTTT; CDR3: CASSRGTWGSQPQHF
D: TRBD1; V: TRBV5-4; size: NA; J: TRBJ2-1; DNA: TGTGCCAGCAGCTTCGGCAGGGGGCTTAACCGTGAGCAGTTCTTC; CDR3: CASSFGRGLNREQFF
D: NA; V: TRBV6-5; size: NA; J: TRBJ2-5; DNA: TGTGCCAGCAGTTACTCTAGAGAGACCCAGTACTTC; CDR3: CASSYSRETQYF
D: TRBD1; V: TRBV5-6; size: NA; J: TRBJ2-7; DNA: TGTGCCAGCAGCGACAGGGACTACGAGCAGTACTTC; CDR3: CASSDRDYEQYF
D: TRBD1; V: TRBV4-2; size: NA; J: TRBJ1-1; DNA: TGTGCCAGCAGCCAAGAGGCTTGGGCAGGGGGAACAGTCGGGGCCACTGAAGCTTTCTTT; CDR3: CASSQEAWAGGTVGATEAFF
D: NA; V: TRBV7-6; size: few; J: TRBJ2-2; DNA: TGTGCCAGCAGCTTGTCCCAAGCCCCCGGGGAGCTGTTTTTT; CDR3: CASSLSQAPGELFF
D: NA; V: TRBV6-5; size: few; J: TRBJ1-4; DNA: TGTGCCACCTACCCCCCGGTGGGGGGGGATGAAAAACTGTTTTTT; CDR3: CATYPPVGGDEKLFF
D: NA; V: TRBV4-1; size: NA; J: TRBJ1-6; DNA: TGCGCCAGCAGTGATAAACAGGTCTATAATTCACCCCTCCACTTT; CDR3: CASSDKQVYNSPLHF
D: TRBD1; V: TRBV28; size: NA; J: TRBJ2-7; DNA: TGTGCCAGCATAGCCTCGACAGGGGGTACCTACGAGCAGTACTTC; CDR3: CASIASTGGTYEQYF
D: TRBD1; V: TRBV18; size: NA; J: TRBJ2-7; DNA: TGTGCCAGCTCACCACCTGGACAGGGTTCCCCCTACGAGCAGTACTTC; CDR3: CASSPPGQGSPYEQYF
D: TRBD2; V: TRBV11-2; size: NA; J: TRBJ2-7; DNA: TGTGCCAGCAGCGCGACTAGCGGAGACTACGAGCAGTACTTC; CDR3: CASSATSGDYEQYF
D: NA; V: TRBV19; size: NA; J: TRBJ1-4; DNA: TGTGCCAGTACCTCAATCGCGAGTGAAAAACTGTTTTTT; CDR3: CASTSIASEKLFF
D: NA; V: TRBV7-8; size: NA; J: TRBJ1-5; DNA: TGTGCCAGCAGTTATTACAGGGAAGAGGCCCTCAATCAGCCCCAGCATTTT; CDR3: CASSYYREEALNQPQHF
D: TRBD1; V: TRBV30; size: NA; J: TRBJ1-2; DNA: TGTGCCTGGAGTACGGGACAGGGTTACGGCTACACCTTC; CDR3: CAWSTGQGYGYTF
D: NA; V: TRBV18; size: NA; J: TRBJ2-3; DNA: TGTGCCAGCTCCCGACAATCAGATACGCAGTATTTT; CDR3: CASSRQSDTQYF
D: TRBD1; V: TRBV7-9; size: NA; J: TRBJ1-2; DNA: TGTGCCAGCAGCTTAGGGACAGGGAAGGGCTATGGCTACACCTTC; CDR3: CASSLGTGKGYGYTF